These 3 T cell receptor beta chains originate from one sample sequenced in a study of human T cells and chemical hapten exposure. Documented time point: pre-sensitization, week 0. Treatment defined: therapeutic diphenylcyclopropenone sensitization with weekly scalp DPC. MiXCR, applied by TCRdb to the RACE reads, yields one record per CDR3 protein. Of about 380,000 distinct CDR3 sequences listed, 5% to 6.5% were seen once; the top ten hold approximately 2.4%. Sample: whole blood, taken in connection with sensitization to the hapten diphenylcyclopropenone (DPC). Receptors were obtained from a woman aged 45-65 years with alopecia areata. Some clones in this sample may be carry-over from other donors' samples.

At least ten counts were recorded for this clonotype. The CDR3 nucleotides are TGCAGTGCTAGCTGGGTGAACACTGAAGCTTTCTTT. Encoded protein: CSASWVNTEAFF. V and J are TRBV20-1 and TRBJ1-1, with D hard to call. The V gene lost 3 bases and the J gene lost 0 bases, with 5 bases spanning the gap. The CDR3 length is 12 residues. CDR1 DFQATT and CDR2 SNEGSKA come from the germline V gene (reference sequence).

This clonotype occurred many times. CDR3 sequence reads: CASSFLAGIEQFF. In DNA form, the CDR3 reads TGTGCCAGCAGTTTCCTAGCGGGAATTGAGCAGTTCTTC. The V gene is TRBV28, the J gene TRBJ2-1; 9 nucleotides line up with TRBD2. The V gene's germline CDR1 is MDHEN and CDR2 SYDVKM. The CDR3 covers 13 residues. Trimming took 3 bases from V and 9 from J; bases not matched to a gene: 3.

This clonotype was seen ten or more times. The genes are TRBV20-1 and TRBJ2-5, with 7 bases identical to TRBD2. V lost 2 bases to trimming and J lost 6 bases; unmatched junction nucleotides: 6. The germline V gene encodes CDR1 DFQATT and CDR2 SNEGSKA (reference sequence). The CDR3 sequence is 13 residues long. As DNA, the CDR3 is TGCAGTGCTAGATATGGCGGGAGAAAGACCCAGTACTTC. It is translated as CSARYGGRKTQYF.